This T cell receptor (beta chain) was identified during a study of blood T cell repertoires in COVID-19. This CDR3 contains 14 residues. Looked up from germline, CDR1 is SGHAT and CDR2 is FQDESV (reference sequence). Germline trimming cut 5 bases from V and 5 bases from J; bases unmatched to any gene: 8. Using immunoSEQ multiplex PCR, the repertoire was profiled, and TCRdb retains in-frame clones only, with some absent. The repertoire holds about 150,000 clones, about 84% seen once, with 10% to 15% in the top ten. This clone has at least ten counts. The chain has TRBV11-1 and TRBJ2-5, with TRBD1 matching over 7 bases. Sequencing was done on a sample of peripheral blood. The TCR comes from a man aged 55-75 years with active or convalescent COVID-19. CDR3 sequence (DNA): TGTGCCAGCAGCCAAAACAGGGGCCGGGAGACCCAGTACTTC. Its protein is CASSQNRGRETQYF.